Included here is one TCR beta chain sequence, with context. Sequencing was performed with immunoSEQ multiplex PCR; in TCRdb, only in-frame clones are kept and a portion is missing. Altogether under 200,000 clones are present, approximately 86% being singletons, with the ten largest covering roughly 5%. The data stem from a study of blood T cell repertoires in COVID-19. About the research overall: T cells, B-cell-depleted T cells, or PBMCs supplied cDNA or gDNA.

The material sequenced was PBMCs or T cells enriched from blood (not recorded which). This TCR came from a woman aged 60 to 75 with acute COVID-19.

Written as DNA, the CDR3 is TGTGCCAGCAGTCCCGGGACAGGGAGGGGGTATGGCTACACCTTC. Protein: CASSPGTGRGYGYTF. V and J are TRBV27 and TRBJ1-2, with TRBD1 matching over 9 bases. CDR1 and CDR2 from the germline V gene are MNHEY and SMNVEV (reference sequence). The junction had 9 bases not matched to a gene; V was cut back by 5 bases and J by 5 bases. The CDR3 consists of 15 residues.